The next 32 T cell receptor beta chains were all read from a single sample in a study of blood T cell repertoires in COVID-19. Profiling relied on immunoSEQ multiplex PCR, and the TCRdb table lists in-frame clones only, not all of them. The data hold some 310,000 clones, with around 92% observed a single time. The specimen was PBMCs or T cells enriched from blood (not recorded which). These receptors originate from a woman aged 30 to 39 who had recovered from COVID-19.

V usage is TRBV12-5 and J usage is TRBJ2-7; 11 bases agree with TRBD2. Looked up from germline, CDR1 is LGHNT and CDR2 is FRNRAP. This CDR3 is 18 amino acids long. Trimming took 3 bases from V and 3 from J; bases not matched to a gene: 13. The DNA for the CDR3 is TGTGCTAGTGGTTTAAGACTAGCGGGAACTAAGACCCTCTACGAGCAGTACTTC. Encoded protein: CASGLRLAGTKTLYEQYF.

The sample holds one count of this clone. This chain links TRBV9 with TRBJ1-2; 9 positions agree with TRBD1. Germline values: CDR1 SGDLS, CDR2 YYNGEE. V shed 2 bases and J 8 bases; nucleotides not matched to a gene: 7. The CDR3 is 14 residues long. The CDR3 bases are TGTGCCAGCAGCGTGACTACGGACAGGGGAGGCTACACCTTC. Encoded protein: CASSVTTDRGGYTF.

The rearrangement uses TRBV28 and TRBJ1-1; 12 nucleotides line up with TRBD1. Germline values: CDR1 MDHEN, CDR2 SYDVKM. The V segment lost 7 bases and the J segment 10 bases; nucleotides outside the gene matches: 10. The CDR3 length is 14 residues. CDR3 loop: CASTPSGTGGLAFF. The CDR3 coding sequence is TGTGCCAGCACCCCATCCGGGACAGGGGGCCTAGCTTTCTTT.

The chain is built from TRBV20-1 and TRBJ2-1, with D perhaps matching TRBD2 (6 bases). The CDR3 consists of 11 residues. Germline lookup yields CDR1 DFQATT and CDR2 SNEGSKA (reference sequence). Trimming took 7 bases from V and 10 from J, leaving 14 bases between them. CDR3 sequence reads: CSEGRGGEQFF. CDR3 in DNA: TGCAGTGAGGGCCGAGGAGGGGAGCAGTTCTTC.

This clone was recorded once. The gene calls are TRBV9 and TRBJ2-7, with TRBD2 matching 11 bases. Germline CDR1 is SGDLS and CDR2 is YYNGEE. V lost 2 bases and J lost 4; bases outside the gene matches: 2. There are 14 residues in the CDR3. CDR3 protein: CASSVTSGRYEQYF. The CDR3, as DNA: TGTGCCAGCAGCGTCACTAGCGGGAGATACGAGCAGTACTTC.

J is TRBJ1-6 and V is TRBV28; D is unclear. Germline loops: CDR1 MDHEN, CDR2 SYDVKM. There are 15 residues in the CDR3. V gave up 5 bases and J gave up 9 bases, with 17 bases separating them. CDR3 in DNA: TGTGCCAGCAGTGTCGGGGATATGATCGGTTCACCCCTCCACTTT. Translated, it gives CASSVGDMIGSPLHF.

The genes are TRBV6-5 and TRBJ1-1, with D possibly matching TRBD1 (6 bases). The ends were cut back, 6 bases at V and 7 bases at J, with 15 bases in the middle. Germline CDR1 is MNHEY and CDR2 is SVGAGI. The CDR3 sequence is 13 residues long. The CDR3 here is CASRLNRVNEAFF. CDR3 nucleotides: TGTGCCAGCAGACTGAACAGGGTTAATGAAGCTTTCTTT.

This rearrangement joins TRBV5-1 to TRBJ2-1; tentatively, D is TRBD2 (6 bases). The CDR3 is made up of 16 amino acids. The germline V gene has CDR1 SGHRS and CDR2 YFSETQ. Deletions cut 5 bases from V and 3 bases from J, with 18 bases between. CDR3 DNA: TGCGCCAGCAGAGGGAGTATACGGGAGTACTACAATGAGCAGTTCTTC. Protein: CASRGSIREYYNEQFF.

V usage is TRBV6-5 and J usage is TRBJ1-6, with 9 bases that match TRBD1. The length of the CDR3 is 14 residues. Germline assignment: CDR1 MNHEY and CDR2 SVGAGI. J lost 10 bases, V lost 2 bases, and 3 bases had no gene match. The CDR3 DNA is TGTGCCAGCAGTTACAACGGACAGGGGTCACCCCTCCACTTT. It is translated as CASSYNGQGSPLHF.

This clone was seen a single time. The chain recombines TRBV10-1 with TRBJ2-3; 8 nucleotides align to TRBD1. CDR3 length: 14 residues. Losses at the gene ends were 6 bases for V and 3 bases for J; bases not matched to a gene: 5. Germline CDR1 WNHNN, CDR2 SYGVQD (reference sequence). DNA for the CDR3: TGCGCCAGCAGCGATGGACAGGGAACAGATACGCAGTATTTT. It codes for CASSDGQGTDTQYF.

V gene TRBV11-2 combines with J gene TRBJ2-7, with D possibly being TRBD1 (5 bases). The CDR3 extends over 15 amino acids. V gave up 3 bases and J gave up 2 bases, with 14 bases separating them. Germline V lookup: CDR1 SGHAT, CDR2 FQNNGV. As DNA, the CDR3 is TGTGCCAGCAGCTTGACAGACTCTGAAACCTACGAGCAGTACTTC. It translates to CASSLTDSETYEQYF.

This clone was found once. This rearrangement joins TRBV4-3 to TRBJ2-3; tentative D call: TRBD2 (6 bases). Trimming left V 0 bases short and J 4 bases short, with 11 bases between. The CDR3 totals 15 residues. CDR1 and CDR2 (germline): LGHNA, YSLEER. CDR3 in DNA: TGCGCCAGCAGCCAAGATGGGGAGGATTCAGATACGCAGTATTTT. Amino acid sequence: CASSQDGEDSDTQYF.

The chain has TRBV27 and TRBJ2-5, with 8 bases aligning to TRBD2. Trimming took 4 bases from V and 1 from J; bases not matched to a gene: 5. The germline CDR1 and CDR2 sequences are MNHEY and SMNVEV (reference sequence). This CDR3 contains 15 residues. CDR3 protein: CASSSILAAQETQYF. DNA of the CDR3: TGTGCCAGCAGTTCAATACTAGCGGCCCAAGAGACCCAGTACTTC.

This clone was picked up one time. This chain links TRBV6-4 with TRBJ2-3, with 8 bases aligning to TRBD1. The V gene's germline CDR1 is MRHNA and CDR2 SNTAGT. This CDR3 has 15 residues. The junction had 8 bases not matched to a gene; V was cut back by 5 bases and J by 4 bases. CDR3 protein: CASSLGQGGPDTQYF. CDR3 DNA: TGTGCCAGCAGTCTCGGACAGGGTGGGCCAGATACGCAGTATTTT.

This chain joins TRBV3-1 (or the pseudogene TRBV3-2) and TRBJ1-1, with D possibly being TRBD1 (5 bases). Trimming stripped 0 bases from V and 3 bases from J, with 14 bases between. Germline V gene lookup returns CDR1 LGHDT and CDR2 YNNKEL (reference sequence). The CDR3 is made up of 16 amino acids. The CDR3 is CASSQEPTEMYTEAFF. The CDR3 region has the DNA TGTGCCAGCAGCCAAGAACCGACAGAGATGTACACTGAAGCTTTCTTT.

This chain links TRBV30 with TRBJ1-1, with 7 bases identical to TRBD1. The germline CDR1 and CDR2 sequences are GTSNPN and SVGIG (reference sequence). J was trimmed by 0 bases and V by 2 bases; bases with no gene match: 3. This CDR3 is 14 amino acids long. The CDR3 region has the DNA TGTGCCTGGAGTAAGACAGGGCTGAACACTGAAGCTTTCTTT. Its protein is CAWSKTGLNTEAFF. Complete variable domain (other parts from reference TRBV30 and TRBJ1-1): SQTIHQWPATLVQPVGSPLSLECTVEGTSNPNLYWYRQAAGRGLQLLFYSVGIGQISSEVPQNLSASRPQDRQFILSSKKLLLSDSGFYLCAWSKTGLNTEAFFGQGTRLTVV.

CDR3 bases: TGTGCCAGCAGTGATGTTCACGGCTCTGGAAACACCATATATTTT. It translates to CASSDVHGSGNTIYF. This chain connects TRBV11-2 to TRBJ1-3; the D is unclear. The germline CDR1 and CDR2 sequences are SGHAT and FQNNGV. This CDR3 is built from 15 residues. Trimming took off 6 bases at V and 0 bases at J, with 12 bases between the two ends.

The chain uses TRBV18 and TRBJ1-4; the D is unclear. This CDR3 has 16 residues. Germline assignment: CDR1 KGHSH and CDR2 LQKENI. The V gene lost 4 bases and the J gene lost 8 bases, with 20 bases spanning the gap. Here the CDR3 reads CASSQSVAGGGEKLFF. CDR3 nucleotides: TGTGCCAGCTCACAATCGGTCGCGGGCGGTGGCGAAAAACTGTTTTTT. Filled out from reference TRBV18 and TRBJ1-4, the complete variable domain reads NAGVMQNPRHLVRRRGQEARLRCSPMKGHSHVYWYRQLPEEGLKFMVYLQKENIIDESGMPKERFSAEFPKEGPSILRIQQVVRGDSAAYFCASSQSVAGGGEKLFFGSGTQLSVL.

The rearrangement uses TRBV5-5 and TRBJ1-2; D is perhaps TRBD1 (6 bases). V shed 0 bases and J shed 3 bases, with 15 bases lying between them. The CDR3 loop spans 16 amino acids. Germline CDR1 reads SGHKS; CDR2 reads YYEKEE (reference sequence). The CDR3 is CASSLVAGAGDYGYTF. CDR3 DNA: TGTGCCAGCAGCTTGGTGGCAGGGGCTGGGGACTATGGCTACACCTTC.

This chain connects TRBV19 to TRBJ2-7, with a tentative D call TRBD2 (8 bases). CDR1 and CDR2 from the germline V gene are LNHDA and SQIVND (reference sequence). This CDR3 comprises 18 residues. Trimming cost V 5 bases and J 0 bases, with 23 bases left between them. CDR3 sequence reads: CASSPGGRDSESSYEQYF. The CDR3 nucleotides read TGTGCCAGTAGTCCGGGGGGGCGGGACAGCGAATCCTCCTACGAGCAGTACTTC.

J is TRBJ2-2 and V is TRBV5-1; tentative D call: TRBD2 (6 bases). The CDR3 covers 15 residues. Germline V gives CDR1 SGHRS, CDR2 YFSETQ. V gave up 5 bases and J gave up 5 bases, with 16 bases separating them. DNA of the CDR3: TGCGCCAGCAGGGGGGGTAGCGGACTAACCGGGGAGCTGTTTTTT. Amino acids: CASRGGSGLTGELFF.

This chain connects TRBV28 to TRBJ1-5; no firm D call. Trimming pared 4 bases from V and 9 bases from J, leaving 16 bases between. The CDR3 loop spans 14 amino acids. Germline-derived CDR1 and CDR2 are MDHEN and SYDVKM. Written as DNA, the CDR3 is TGTGCCAGCAGTTATGGTCCGAGTGGGAGGCCCCAGCATTTT. It yields the protein CASSYGPSGRPQHF.

The rearrangement joins TRBV24-1 to TRBJ2-3; 8 positions agree with TRBD1. The CDR3 runs 14 residues. V trimming: 7 bases; J trimming: 8 bases; junction bases outside the gene matches: 10. Germline V gene sequence: CDR1 KGHDR, CDR2 SFDVKD. CDR3 in DNA: TGTGCCACCAGAGGGACAGGCGATGCGGGTACGCAGTATTTT. The encoded protein is CATRGTGDAGTQYF.

This chain joins TRBV6-5 and TRBJ2-7; TRBD2 matches at 9 bases. V dropped 6 bases and J dropped 4; count of bases not matched to a gene: 7. The V gene's germline CDR1 is MNHEY and CDR2 SVGAGI. The CDR3 has 14 amino acids. CDR3 DNA sequence: TGTGCCAGCAGCCGGACTAGCGAGAATTACGAGCAGTACTTC. Its protein is CASSRTSENYEQYF.

J is TRBJ2-1 and V is TRBV5-4; 8 nucleotides align to TRBD2. From germline, CDR1 is SGHNT and CDR2 YYREEE (reference sequence). This CDR3 spans 14 amino acids. The ends lost 3 bases at V and 8 bases at J; junction bases unmatched: 7. The CDR3 coding sequence is TGTGCCAGCAGCTCACGAACTAGCGGCGATGAGCAGTTCTTC. Residues: CASSSRTSGDEQFF. Together with reference TRBV5-4 and TRBJ2-1, the CDR3 gives the full variable domain: ETGVTQSPTHLIKTRGQQVTLRCSSQSGHNTVSWYQQALGQGPQFIFQYYREEENGRGNFPPRFSGLQFPNYSSELNVNALELDDSALYLCASSSRTSGDEQFFGPGTRLTVL.

Points on this clone: In the same sample, other DNA sequences code for this CDR3. J is TRBJ1-1 and V is TRBV14; D is possibly TRBD1 (6 bases). This CDR3 has 13 amino acids. Germline CDR1 and CDR2: SGHDN and FVKESK. V gave up 6 bases and J gave up 1 base, with 9 bases separating them. The CDR3 reads CASRQQGNTEAFF. CDR3 nucleotide sequence: TGTGCCAGCAGACAACAGGGGAACACTGAAGCTTTCTTT.

This clone was found a few times. This chain joins TRBV10-2 and TRBJ2-7; 8 bases match TRBD1. The length of the CDR3 is 13 residues. Germline V CDR1 and CDR2: WSHSY, SAAADI. V trimming: 8 bases; J trimming: 6 bases; junction bases outside the gene matches: 9. The chain's CDR3 is CASRTGQVFEQYF. The CDR3 DNA is TGCGCCAGCCGAACGGGACAGGTATTCGAGCAGTACTTC.

The genes are TRBV28 and TRBJ1-5, with 10 bases aligning to TRBD1. V shed 5 bases, J shed 5 bases, and the junction held 6 bases outside the gene matches. Germline V gives CDR1 MDHEN, CDR2 SYDVKM. This CDR3 is 15 amino acids long. The CDR3 spells CASSLDRGPYQPQHF. DNA of the CDR3: TGTGCCAGCAGTCTCGACAGGGGGCCTTATCAGCCCCAGCATTTT.

This clone was detected only once. This rearrangement joins TRBV10-1 to TRBJ2-5, with a weak D call TRBD1 (5 bases). The CDR3 has 13 amino acids. Germline CDR1 is WNHNN and CDR2 is SYGVQD (reference sequence). Trimming took 7 bases from V and 1 from J, leaving 10 bases between them. The CDR3 loop reads CASTHQGQETQYF. As DNA, the CDR3 is TGCGCCAGCACCCATCAGGGCCAAGAGACCCAGTACTTC.

The chain is built from TRBV9 and TRBJ2-1, with 14 bases fitting TRBD2. The ends lost 4 bases at V and 7 bases at J; junction bases unmatched: 13. CDR3 length: 18 residues. Germline lookup yields CDR1 SGDLS and CDR2 YYNGEE. The CDR3 sequence is CASSRTWRLAGGKNEQFF. The CDR3 nucleotides read TGTGCCAGCAGCCGCACGTGGAGACTAGCGGGAGGGAAAAATGAGCAGTTCTTC.

The chain is built from TRBV5-1 and TRBJ2-3, with TRBD2 identical over 7 bases. This CDR3 comprises 15 residues. Germline V gives CDR1 SGHRS, CDR2 YFSETQ. The J segment lost 5 bases and the V segment lost 4 bases, leaving 10 bases of the junction unmatched. The chain's CDR3 is CASSRVAGEGDTQYF. The CDR3 DNA reads as TGCGCCAGCAGCCGAGTGGCGGGAGAAGGAGATACGCAGTATTTT. The whole variable domain, filled in from reference TRBV5-1 and TRBJ2-3, reads KAGVTQTPRYLIKTRGQQVTLSCSPISGHRSVSWYQQTPGQGLQFLFEYFSETQRNKGNFPGRFSGRQFSNSRSEMNVSTLELGDSALYLCASSRVAGEGDTQYFGPGTRLTVL.

The DNA for the CDR3 is TGTGCCAGCAGTTATAGTATGAACACTGAAGCTTTCTTT. This codes for CASSYSMNTEAFF. The chain couples TRBV2 to TRBJ1-1; D is uncertain. From germline, CDR1 is SNHLY and CDR2 FYNNEI. Between the trimmed V and J ends, which lost 5 bases and 0 bases, there was a span of 7 bases. The CDR3 runs 13 residues.